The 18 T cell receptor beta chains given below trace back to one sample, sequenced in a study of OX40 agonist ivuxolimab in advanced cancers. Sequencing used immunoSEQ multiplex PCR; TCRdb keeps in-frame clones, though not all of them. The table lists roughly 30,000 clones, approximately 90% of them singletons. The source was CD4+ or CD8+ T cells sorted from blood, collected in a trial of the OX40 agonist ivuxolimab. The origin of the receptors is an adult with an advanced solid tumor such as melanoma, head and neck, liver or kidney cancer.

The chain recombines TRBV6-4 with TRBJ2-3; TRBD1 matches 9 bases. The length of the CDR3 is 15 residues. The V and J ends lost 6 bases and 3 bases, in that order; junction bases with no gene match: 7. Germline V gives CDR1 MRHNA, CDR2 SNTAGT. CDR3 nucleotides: TGTGCCAGCAGAAGGGGACAGGGACCGACAGATACGCAGTATTTT. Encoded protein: CASRRGQGPTDTQYF.

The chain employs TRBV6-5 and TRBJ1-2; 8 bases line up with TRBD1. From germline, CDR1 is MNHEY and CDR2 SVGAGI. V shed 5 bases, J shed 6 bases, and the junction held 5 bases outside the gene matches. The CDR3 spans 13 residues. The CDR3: CASSIQGADGYTF. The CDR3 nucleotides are TGTGCCAGCAGTATCCAGGGGGCTGATGGCTACACCTTC.

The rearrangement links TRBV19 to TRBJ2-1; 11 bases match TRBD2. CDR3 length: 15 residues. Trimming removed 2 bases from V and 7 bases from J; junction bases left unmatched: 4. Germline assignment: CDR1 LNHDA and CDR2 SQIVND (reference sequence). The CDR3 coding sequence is TGTGCCAGTAGTATATTAGCGGGGGGGCTAAATGAGCAGTTCTTC. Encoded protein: CASSILAGGLNEQFF.

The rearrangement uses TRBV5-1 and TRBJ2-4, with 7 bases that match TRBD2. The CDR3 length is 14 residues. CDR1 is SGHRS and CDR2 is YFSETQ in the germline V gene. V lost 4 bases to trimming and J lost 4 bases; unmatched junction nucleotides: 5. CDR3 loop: CASSPSGGKNIQYF. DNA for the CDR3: TGCGCCAGCAGCCCGTCGGGGGGTAAAAACATTCAGTACTTC.

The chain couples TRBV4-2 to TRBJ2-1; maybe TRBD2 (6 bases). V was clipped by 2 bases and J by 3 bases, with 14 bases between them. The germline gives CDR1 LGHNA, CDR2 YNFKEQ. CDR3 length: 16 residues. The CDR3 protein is CASSQRGGTIYNEQFF. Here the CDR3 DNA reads TGTGCCAGCAGCCAACGGGGCGGGACCATCTACAATGAGCAGTTCTTC.

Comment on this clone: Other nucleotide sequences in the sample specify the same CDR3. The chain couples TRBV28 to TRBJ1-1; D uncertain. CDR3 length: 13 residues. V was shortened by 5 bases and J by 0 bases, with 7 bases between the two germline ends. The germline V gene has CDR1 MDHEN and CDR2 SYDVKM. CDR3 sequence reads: CASSLGMNTEAFF. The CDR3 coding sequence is TGTGCCAGCAGTCTAGGAATGAACACTGAAGCTTTCTTT.

This CDR3 reads CASSLFPAGGGPYNEQFF. The CDR3 DNA sequence: TGTGCCAGCAGCTTGTTCCCAGCGGGAGGTGGGCCCTACAATGAGCAGTTCTTC. The chain couples TRBV11-2 to TRBJ2-1; 9 nucleotides agree with TRBD2. The J segment lost 2 bases and the V segment lost 3 bases, leaving 11 bases of the junction unmatched. The germline gives CDR1 SGHAT, CDR2 FQNNGV. The CDR3 spans 18 residues.

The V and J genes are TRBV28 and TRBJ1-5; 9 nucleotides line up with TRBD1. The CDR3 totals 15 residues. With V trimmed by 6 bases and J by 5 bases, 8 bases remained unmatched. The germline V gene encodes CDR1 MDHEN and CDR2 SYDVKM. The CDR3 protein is CASRPLDRGDQPQHF. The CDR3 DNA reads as TGTGCCAGCAGACCCCTTGACAGGGGGGATCAGCCCCAGCATTTT.

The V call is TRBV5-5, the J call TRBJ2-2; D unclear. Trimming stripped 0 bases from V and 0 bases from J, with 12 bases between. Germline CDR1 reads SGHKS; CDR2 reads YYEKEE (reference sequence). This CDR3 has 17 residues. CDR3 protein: CASSLGWSASNTGELFF. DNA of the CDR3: TGTGCCAGCAGCTTGGGTTGGTCAGCCTCGAACACCGGGGAGCTGTTTTTT.

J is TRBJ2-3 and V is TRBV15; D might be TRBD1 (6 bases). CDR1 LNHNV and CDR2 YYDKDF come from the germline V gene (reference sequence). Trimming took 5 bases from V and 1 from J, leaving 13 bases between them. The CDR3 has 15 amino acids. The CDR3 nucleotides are TGTGCCACCAGCCCGCGGAGACAGGGCACAGATACGCAGTATTTT. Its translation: CATSPRRQGTDTQYF.

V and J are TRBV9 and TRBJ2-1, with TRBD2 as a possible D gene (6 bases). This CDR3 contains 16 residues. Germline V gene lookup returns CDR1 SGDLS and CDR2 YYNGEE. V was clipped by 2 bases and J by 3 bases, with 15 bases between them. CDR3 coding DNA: TGTGCCAGCAGCGTGGGGGGAGTGGGGTTCTACAATGAGCAGTTCTTC. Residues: CASSVGGVGFYNEQFF.

The CDR3 loop is CASSADRKSSGNTIYF. The CDR3 nucleotides read TGTGCCAGCAGCGCCGACAGGAAGAGCTCTGGAAACACCATATATTTT. The chain has TRBV9 and TRBJ1-3; TRBD1 might be the D (6 bases). Germline lookup yields CDR1 SGDLS and CDR2 YYNGEE. This CDR3 contains 16 residues. Trimming removed 3 bases from V and 0 bases from J, with 13 bases in between.

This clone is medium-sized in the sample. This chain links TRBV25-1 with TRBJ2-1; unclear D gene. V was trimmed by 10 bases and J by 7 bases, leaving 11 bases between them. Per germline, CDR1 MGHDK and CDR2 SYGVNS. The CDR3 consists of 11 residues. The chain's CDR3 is CANQNGNEQFF. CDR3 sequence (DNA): TGTGCCAACCAAAACGGGAATGAGCAGTTCTTC.

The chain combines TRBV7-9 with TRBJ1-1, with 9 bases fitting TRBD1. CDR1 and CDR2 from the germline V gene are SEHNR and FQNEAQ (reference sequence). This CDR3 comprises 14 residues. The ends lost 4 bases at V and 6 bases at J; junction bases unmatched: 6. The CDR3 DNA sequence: TGTGCCAGCAGCTGGGGACAGGGATCAGCTGAAGCTTTCTTT. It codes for CASSWGQGSAEAFF.

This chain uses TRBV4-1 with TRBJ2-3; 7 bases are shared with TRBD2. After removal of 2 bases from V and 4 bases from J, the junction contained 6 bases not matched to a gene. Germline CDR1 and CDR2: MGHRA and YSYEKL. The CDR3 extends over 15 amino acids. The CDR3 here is CASSQMAGRADTQYF. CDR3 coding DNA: TGCGCCAGCAGCCAAATGGCAGGGAGGGCAGATACGCAGTATTTT.

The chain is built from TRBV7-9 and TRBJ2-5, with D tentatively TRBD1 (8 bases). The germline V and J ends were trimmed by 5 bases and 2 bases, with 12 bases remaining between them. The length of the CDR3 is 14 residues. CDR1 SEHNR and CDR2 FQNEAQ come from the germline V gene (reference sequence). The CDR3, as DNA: TGTGCCAGCAGCGCGGGGGACAGGCAAGAGACCCAGTACTTC. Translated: CASSAGDRQETQYF.

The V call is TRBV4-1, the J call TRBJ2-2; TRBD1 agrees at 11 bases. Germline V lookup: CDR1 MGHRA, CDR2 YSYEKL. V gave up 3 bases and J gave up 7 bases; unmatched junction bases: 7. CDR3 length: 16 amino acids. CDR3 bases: TGCGCCAGCAGCCAGCGGACAGGGGGCTATATCGGGGAGCTGTTTTTT. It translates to CASSQRTGGYIGELFF.

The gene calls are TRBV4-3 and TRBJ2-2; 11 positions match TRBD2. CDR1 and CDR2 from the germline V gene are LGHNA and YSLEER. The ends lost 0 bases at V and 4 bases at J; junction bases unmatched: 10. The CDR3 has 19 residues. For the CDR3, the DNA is TGCGCCAGCAGCCAAGATCAACTAGCGGGAGTAGAGGGCACCGGGGAGCTGTTTTTT. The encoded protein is CASSQDQLAGVEGTGELFF.